This T cell receptor beta chain was captured by sequencing in a study of T cell responses to AZD1222 COVID-19 vaccine. Overall study context: Samples with a second dose at about 4 or about 12 weeks were pooled together. Overall study results and limits: The study found Spike-specific TCR breadth and depth rose after two AZD1222 doses. Only after the peak T cell response were repertoires sampled.

Clones were sequenced by immunoSEQ multiplex PCR, and TCRdb holds only the in-frame ones, with some missing. This sample carries over 100,000 clones, 70% to 90% of them seen once, and the ten largest clones take 8.4%. Trimming took off 4 bases at V and 2 bases at J, with 2 bases between the two ends. Germline V lookup: CDR1 SGHAT, CDR2 FQNNGV. The CDR3 is made up of 11 amino acids. Concerning this clone: Antigen unknown.

The receptor was isolated from an adult in good health. The chain recombines TRBV11-2 with TRBJ1-2; no clear D. Sequencing used peripheral blood, obtained on day 0 of AZD1222 vaccination. Here the CDR3 reads CASSSNYGYTF. The CDR3 DNA sequence: TGTGCCAGCAGCTCGAACTATGGCTACACCTTC.